Below, one TCR beta chain is given with its context. Its specificity is not known. Clones were read by immunoSEQ multiplex PCR, and TCRdb kept only the in-frame ones, dropping some. Here the sample spans 77,000 or so clones, 90% to 95% being singletons. This sample stems from a study of OX40 agonist ivuxolimab in advanced cancers. Across the whole study: There were three patients with partial responses, one having hepatocellular carcinoma and two cutaneous melanoma. Study-wide results and limits: CD8+ T cells averaged more expanded clones than CD4+.

The V gene's germline CDR1 is ENHRY and CDR2 SYGVKD. The CDR3 is made up of 17 amino acids. Losses at the gene ends were 0 bases for V and 2 bases for J; bases not matched to a gene: 6. Sequencing was performed on CD4+ or CD8+ T cells sorted from blood, taken in a trial of the OX40 agonist ivuxolimab. The clonotype comes from an adult with an advanced solid tumor such as melanoma, head and neck, liver or kidney cancer. The rearrangement joins TRBV10-3 to TRBJ2-3, with TRBD2 matching over 9 bases. The CDR3 bases are TGTGCCATCAGTGAGTCGAAGTCTAGCGGGGCCACAGATACGCAGTATTTT. Protein sequence: CAISESKSSGATDTQYF.